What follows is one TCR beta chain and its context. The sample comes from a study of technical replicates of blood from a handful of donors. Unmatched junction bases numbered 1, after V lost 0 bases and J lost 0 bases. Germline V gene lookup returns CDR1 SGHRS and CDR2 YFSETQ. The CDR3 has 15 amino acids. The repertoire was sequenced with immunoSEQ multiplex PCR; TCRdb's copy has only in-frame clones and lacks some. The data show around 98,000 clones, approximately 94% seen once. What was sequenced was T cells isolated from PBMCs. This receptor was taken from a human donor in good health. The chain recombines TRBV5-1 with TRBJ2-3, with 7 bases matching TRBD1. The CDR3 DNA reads TGCGCCAGCAGCTTGGCGGGACAGAGCACAGATACGCAGTATTTT. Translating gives CASSLAGQSTDTQYF.